This T cell receptor (beta chain) was sequenced for a study of human T cells and chemical hapten exposure (dated by TCRdb to 2020 to 2022). For the wider study: For sensitization, 2% DPC in acetone was applied to a 2 cm by 2 cm area of upper inner arm skin. Patients additionally received weekly therapeutic DPC doses to the scalp throughout the roughly 25-week study period. Patch testing on the upper back used Finn chambers containing 0.01% DPC, with scoring done after 6 days according to International Contact Dermatitis Research Group standards. The study tracked peripheral blood TCR repertoire changes in vivo during primary and secondary sensitization to the hapten diphenylcyclopropenone (DPC) in alopecia patients. Blood was sampled from patients pre-sensitization (week 0) and at 2, 6 and about 24 weeks after DPC sensitization. Libraries were pooled for sequencing, and variation in per-sample TCR yields was attributed mainly to small differences in library volumes within the pool. Most of the patients in the cohort were female, and the cohort covered alopecia areata with under or over 50% scalp involvement, alopecia totalis and alopecia universalis. Blood for TCR sequencing was provided by twenty-nine alopecia patients at one to four time points (pre-sensitization, 2, 6 and 24 weeks). Paper-wide results and their limitations: Because every patient had alopecia, a presumed autoimmune disease, the patients' immune response might differ from that of healthy individuals. DPC sensitization did not change the number of TCRs with a frequency above 1 in 1000, and there was no evidence of changes in global repertoire structure. A positive correlation was found between the number of PT1 expanded TCRs and patch test score, with significance reached at thresholds 8, 16 and 32 but not 4. Significantly more large CDR3 similarity clusters were formed by expanded TCRs than by pre-sensitization or healthy control sets, consistent with antigen-driven responses. After repeated subsampling, the strength of the expansion versus patch-test correlation and the threshold at which it became significant changed.

A word on this clonotype: Its antigen specificity is not known. No clone much larger than this one lies a single base away; base qualities are absent.

V has 8 bases trimmed and J has 0 bases trimmed; junction bases matching no gene number 2. Taken from cysteine to phenylalanine, the CDR3 has 13 residues. CDR3 DNA is the only sequence kept; it has 39 bases, read in frame from the first base. According to the germline V gene, CDR1 reads ENHRY and CDR2 reads SYGVKD. The sample's time point, from its label and the paper: pre-sensitization, week 0. What this sample's treatment or condition label stands for: therapeutic diphenylcyclopropenone sensitization with weekly scalp DPC. Blood at each patch-test visit was drawn before the patch test was applied. Patients were considered eligible if aged 18 to 70, diagnosed with alopecia and deemed suitable for DPC therapy, and patients were excluded if pregnant. Total RNA was extracted from unfractionated whole blood collected in Tempus Blood RNA tubes. The library was built by means of RACE. TCRdb records NextSeq 500 as the sequencer. During library preparation, unique molecular identifiers were attached to individual cDNA molecules so that TCRs could be counted quantitatively and reproducibly. Each blood RNA sample was used to sequence both TCR alpha and TCR beta chains. From the authors' description of their analysis: A median of about 100,000 TCRs per sample was observed, with a range of 23,224 to 690,600. V, J and CDR3 annotation of the TCR reads was carried out using the Decombinator software suite. To make PS versus PT1 abundance plots, every sample was subsampled to the same number of TCRs (28,000). TCRs were defined as expanded if absent before sensitization and observed at least eight times at the 2-week time point. The public reads were quality trimmed at Q25 with fastp and then assembled into clones with MiXCR by TCRdb, keeping productive beta chains. Under each unique CDR3 protein, matching rows form one entry showing the most common genes and DNA. The authors' filters were not applied to this entry. The sample table holds some 360,000 distinct CDR3 sequences, of which about 5.1% were seen once. The ten largest clones take up around 2.6% of the sample.

The chain is encoded by TRBV10-3 joined to TRBJ2-3; 7 middle bases align to TRBD1. The TCR comes from a woman aged 50 to 65 with alopecia areata. Some clones in this sample may be carry-over from other donors' samples. Sample: whole blood, taken in connection with sensitization to the hapten diphenylcyclopropenone (DPC). The nucleotide sequence is TGTGCCATCTCGGGACAGAGCACAGATACGCAGTATTTT. Translated, this is CAISGQSTDTQYF.